This T cell receptor beta chain was profiled in a study of T cell changes during pregnancy in multiple sclerosis. The CDR3 consists of 15 residues. Trimming took 5 bases from V and 4 from J; bases not matched to a gene: 7. Germline V CDR1 and CDR2: SGHAT, FQNNGV. This table comes from immunoSEQ multiplex PCR, and its TCRdb copy is limited to in-frame clones, with some not included. The table lists 130,000 or so clones, roughly 92% of them singletons. The clonotype originates from a female donor with multiple sclerosis, enrolled in a pregnancy study. The starting material was peripheral blood, obtained before pregnancy. The V call is TRBV11-2, the J call TRBJ2-3, with 9 bases that match TRBD2. CDR3 region: CASSPSGRPSDTQYF. The CDR3 nucleotides are TGTGCCAGCAGCCCAAGCGGGAGGCCGTCAGATACGCAGTATTTT.